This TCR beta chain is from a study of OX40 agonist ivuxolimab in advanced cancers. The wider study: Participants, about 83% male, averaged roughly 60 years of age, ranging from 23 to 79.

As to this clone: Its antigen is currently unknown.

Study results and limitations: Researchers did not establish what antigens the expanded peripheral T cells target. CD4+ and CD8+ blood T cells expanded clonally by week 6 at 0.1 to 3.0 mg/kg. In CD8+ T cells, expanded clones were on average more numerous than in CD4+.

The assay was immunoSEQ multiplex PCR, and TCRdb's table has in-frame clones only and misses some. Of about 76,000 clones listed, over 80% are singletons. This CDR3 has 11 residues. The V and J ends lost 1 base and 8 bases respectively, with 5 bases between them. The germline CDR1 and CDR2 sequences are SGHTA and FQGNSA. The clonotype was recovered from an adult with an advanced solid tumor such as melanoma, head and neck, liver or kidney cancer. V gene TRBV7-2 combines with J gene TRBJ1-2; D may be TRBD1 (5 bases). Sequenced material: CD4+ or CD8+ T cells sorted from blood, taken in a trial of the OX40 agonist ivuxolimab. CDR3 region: CASSLEGGYTF. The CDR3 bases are TGTGCCAGCAGCTTAGAGGGGGGCTACACCTTC.